Listed below are T cell receptor beta chains from one sample, sequenced in a study of OX40 agonist ivuxolimab in advanced cancers. TCRdb's copy holds only in-frame clones and misses some; the assay was immunoSEQ multiplex PCR. Here the sample spans roughly 50,000 clones, about 83% being singletons. Sequenced material: CD4+ or CD8+ T cells sorted from blood, taken in a trial of the OX40 agonist ivuxolimab. The receptors come from an adult with an advanced solid tumor such as melanoma, head and neck, liver or kidney cancer. CDR3s include the opening cysteine and the closing phenylalanine or tryptophan. Fields, in order: clone size, D gene, J gene, V gene, CDR3 protein, CDR3 DNA. A D gene is named only where the DNA matches it firmly. Not every row has a clone size; where given, it reads once, few, many or a size class.

. . TRBJ1-3 TRBV27 CASSFGGEGNTIYF TGTGCCAGCAGTTTCGGGGGGGAAGGAAACACCATATATTTT
. TRBD1 TRBJ1-3 TRBV5-6 CASSPGTGLGNTIYF TGTGCCAGCAGCCCAGGGACAGGGCTTGGAAACACCATATATTTT
. . TRBJ1-5 TRBV30 CAWSVTGTYNQPQHF TGTGCCTGGAGTGTCACCGGGACCTACAATCAGCCCCAGCATTTT
. TRBD1 TRBJ2-7 TRBV4-3 CASSLDRVGAYEQYF TGCGCCAGCAGCCTCGACAGGGTGGGTGCCTACGAGCAGTACTTC
. TRBD2 TRBJ2-1 TRBV4-1 CASSLRGGQGWTSSYNEQFF TGCGCCAGCAGCCTCCGGGGGGGCCAGGGGTGGACTAGCTCCTACAATGAGCAGTTCTTC
. . TRBJ2-2 TRBV4-1 CASSQMEAGELFF TGCGCCAGCAGCCAGATGGAGGCCGGGGAGCTGTTTTTT
. TRBD1 TRBJ2-1 TRBV6-5 CASSYGTGNEQFF TGTGCCAGCAGTTACGGGACAGGCAATGAGCAGTTCTTC
. . TRBJ2-7 TRBV15 CATSRAGGGSHEQYF TGTGCCACCAGCAGAGCCGGGGGCGGGAGCCACGAGCAGTACTTC
. . TRBJ1-1 TRBV5-5 CASSLQPGGPATEAFF TGTGCCAGCAGCCTCCAACCCGGCGGCCCCGCGACTGAAGCTTTCTTT
. . TRBJ2-3 TRBV4-3 CASSPSVWVGSDTQYF TGCGCCAGCAGCCCTTCCGTTTGGGTTGGGTCAGATACGCAGTATTTT
. . TRBJ2-7 TRBV5-6 CASSLGGFFSYEQYF TGTGCCAGCAGCTTGGGAGGCTTCTTCTCCTACGAGCAGTACTTC
. . TRBJ2-3 TRBV5-1 CASRARTDTQYF TGCGCCAGCCGGGCGCGCACAGATACGCAGTATTTT
. . TRBJ1-4 TRBV15 CATSRTLGATNEKLFF TGTGCCACCAGCAGGACGTTAGGGGCAACTAATGAAAAACTGTTTTTT
. . TRBJ2-2 TRBV5-8 CASLMVRDGDTGELFF TGTGCCAGCCTCATGGTCCGGGACGGTGACACCGGGGAGCTGTTTTTT
. TRBD1 TRBJ1-2 TRBV4-3 CASSQDWNRGADGYTF TGCGCCAGCAGCCAAGACTGGAACAGGGGCGCAGATGGCTACACCTTC
. . TRBJ2-1 TRBV7-3 CASSLTVSSGRYNEQFF TGTGCCAGCAGCTTAACCGTTAGCTCCGGACGGTACAATGAGCAGTTCTTC
once TRBD2 TRBJ2-1 TRBV6-6 CASGLAVVNEQFF TGTGCCAGCGGACTAGCGGTTGTCAATGAGCAGTTCTTC